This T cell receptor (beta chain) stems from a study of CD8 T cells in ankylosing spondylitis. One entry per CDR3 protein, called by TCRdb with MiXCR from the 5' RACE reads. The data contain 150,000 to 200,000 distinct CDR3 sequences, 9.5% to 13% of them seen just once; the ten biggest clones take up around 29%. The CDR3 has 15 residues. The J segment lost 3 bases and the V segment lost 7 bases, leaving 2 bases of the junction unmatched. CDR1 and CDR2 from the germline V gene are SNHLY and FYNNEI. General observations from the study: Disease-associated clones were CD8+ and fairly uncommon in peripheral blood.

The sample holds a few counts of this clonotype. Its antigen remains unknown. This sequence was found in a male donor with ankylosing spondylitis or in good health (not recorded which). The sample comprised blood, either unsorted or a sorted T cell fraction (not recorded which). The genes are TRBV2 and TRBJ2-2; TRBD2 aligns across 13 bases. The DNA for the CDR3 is TGTGCCAGCAAAGGACTAGCGGGAGACACCGGGGAGCTGTTTTTT. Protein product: CASKGLAGDTGELFF. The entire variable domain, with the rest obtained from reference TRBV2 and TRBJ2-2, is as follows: EPEVTQTPSHQVTQMGQEVILRCVPISNHLYFYWYRQILGQKVEFLVSFYNNEISEKSEIFDDQFSVERPDGSNFTLKIRSTKLEDSAMYFCASKGLAGDTGELFFGEGSRLTVL.